The source of this T cell receptor (beta chain) is a study of radiotherapy plus CTLA-4 blockade in lung cancer. General observations from the study: In blood, after radiotherapy plus ipilimumab, tumor-derived TCR clones expanded.

This table comes from immunoSEQ multiplex PCR, and its TCRdb copy is limited to in-frame clones, with some not included. Counted here are roughly 15,000 clones, 65% to 75% occurring once; the ten biggest clones make up 53%. The CDR3 contains 16 residues. Germline V gives CDR1 SGHRS, CDR2 YFSETQ. Trimming cost V 4 bases and J 1 base, with 17 bases left between them. The count of this clone is one. Its cognate antigen is unknown. The receptor was derived from a human donor with non-small cell lung cancer whose response to radiotherapy plus ipilimumab could not be evaluated. The gene calls are TRBV5-1 and TRBJ2-5; D is possibly TRBD1 (7 bases). The starting material was peripheral blood, obtained from a patient treated with radiotherapy plus ipilimumab. The CDR3, as DNA: TGCGCCAGCAGCCTCAGGGGGGCCGGGATCCAAGAGACCCAGTACTTC. It specifies CASSLRGAGIQETQYF.